The 18 T cell receptor beta chains listed next were all sequenced from one sample in a study of T cell responses to AZD1222 COVID-19 vaccine. The method was immunoSEQ multiplex PCR; TCRdb's version includes in-frame clones alone and lacks a portion of them. The sample consists of some 200,000 clones, around 94% of them appearing once. The starting material was peripheral blood, obtained on day 0 of AZD1222 vaccination. These receptors originate from an adult in good health.

This clone has more than one count but fewer than ten. This rearrangement joins TRBV7-2 to TRBJ2-1; 10 bases align to TRBD2. Per germline, CDR1 SGHTA and CDR2 FQGNSA. With 4 bases clipped from V and 5 bases from J, the junction kept 5 bases outside the gene matches. CDR3 length equals 15 residues. The CDR3 coding sequence is TGTGCCAGCAGCTATCTAGCGGGAGCACACAATGAGCAGTTCTTC. Amino acid sequence: CASSYLAGAHNEQFF.

The CDR3 bases are TGCAGCGTGGCAGGGAGCACAGATACGCAGTATTTT. Translated: CSVAGSTDTQYF. V gene TRBV29-1 combines with J gene TRBJ2-3; D perhaps matches TRBD1 (5 bases). The V end lost 6 bases, the J end lost 0 bases, and 7 bases lay between the germline ends. Germline V lookup: CDR1 SQVTM, CDR2 ANQGSEA. This CDR3 comprises 12 residues.

The chain links TRBV11-2 to TRBJ1-2; the D is unclear. V was cut by 0 bases and J by 5 bases, with 7 bases left in between. The CDR3 totals 13 residues. Germline-derived CDR1 and CDR2 are SGHAT and FQNNGV. This CDR3 is CASSLEAGYGYTF. The CDR3 nucleotides are TGTGCCAGCAGCTTAGAAGCGGGATATGGCTACACCTTC.

V gene TRBV19 combines with J gene TRBJ1-1; possibly TRBD1 for D (6 bases). Germline-derived CDR1 and CDR2 are LNHDA and SQIVND (reference sequence). The CDR3 is 15 amino acids. The V and J ends lost 6 bases and 4 bases respectively, with 18 bases between them. CDR3 in amino acids: CASSRPTGLSTEAFF. The DNA of the CDR3 is TGTGCCAGTAGCCGACCGACAGGACTGAGCACTGAAGCTTTCTTT.

The chain has TRBV10-3 and TRBJ2-1; no reliable D call. The CDR3 spans 14 residues. Germline V gives CDR1 ENHRY, CDR2 SYGVKD. V was trimmed by 6 bases and J by 3 bases, leaving 12 bases between them. The CDR3 sequence is CAISPRPDYNEQFF. In DNA form, the CDR3 reads TGTGCCATCAGCCCTCGACCTGACTACAATGAGCAGTTCTTC.

The chain recombines TRBV14 with TRBJ2-7, with TRBD1 identical over 9 bases. The CDR3 is 14 amino acids. Germline V lookup: CDR1 SGHDN, CDR2 FVKESK. The junction had 4 bases not matched to a gene; V was cut back by 5 bases and J by 2 bases. The CDR3 sequence is CASSGDRGAYEQYF. The CDR3 bases are TGTGCCAGCAGCGGAGACAGGGGGGCCTACGAGCAGTACTTC.

The chain uses TRBV12-3 or TRBV12-4 and TRBJ2-7; D is uncertain. The CDR3 is 13 amino acids. The ends were cut back, 3 bases at V and 0 bases at J, with 6 bases in the middle. The CDR3 coding sequence is TGTGCCAGCAGTTTTCTCCACTCCTACGAGCAGTACTTC. This codes for CASSFLHSYEQYF.

The genes are TRBV7-9 and TRBJ2-5; D uncertain. The germline V and J ends were trimmed by 2 bases and 0 bases, with 4 bases remaining between them. The germline V gene has CDR1 SEHNR and CDR2 FQNEAQ (reference sequence). CDR3 size: 13 residues. CDR3 DNA: TGTGCCAGCAGCTTACCGTACCAAGAGACCCAGTACTTC. Its translation is CASSLPYQETQYF.

The rearrangement joins TRBV7-2 to TRBJ2-2, with no clear D. Germline V gene sequence: CDR1 SGHTA, CDR2 FQGNSA. The CDR3 runs to 14 residues. V was cut by 6 bases and J by 2 bases, with 10 bases left in between. The CDR3 protein is CASSPSLNTGELFF. CDR3 nucleotide sequence: TGTGCCAGCAGTCCGTCACTCAACACCGGGGAGCTGTTTTTT.

This chain joins TRBV18 and TRBJ2-7, with D maybe TRBD1 (6 bases). Germline CDR1 KGHSH, CDR2 LQKENI. The CDR3 spans 12 residues. V was pared by 6 bases and J by 6 bases, with 12 bases between. In DNA, the CDR3 is TGTGCCAGCTCCCAACAGGGTTCCGAGCAGTACGTC. Translation gives CASSQQGSEQYV.

The V and J genes are TRBV14 and TRBJ1-3; TRBD1 aligns across 7 bases. Trimming removed 3 bases from V and 6 bases from J; junction bases left unmatched: 5. CDR3 size: 14 residues. The germline V gene has CDR1 SGHDN and CDR2 FVKESK. Written as DNA, the CDR3 is TGTGCCAGCAGCCAGCTTGGACAGGAAAACACCATATATTTT. Translating gives CASSQLGQENTIYF.

The chain carries TRBV3-1 (or the pseudogene TRBV3-2) and TRBJ2-2, with D perhaps matching TRBD1 (5 bases). The CDR3 contains 15 residues. V lost 7 bases, J lost 3 bases, and 15 bases lay in between. CDR1 and CDR2 from the germline V gene are LGHDT and YNNKEL (reference sequence). The CDR3 DNA sequence: TGTGCCAGCACCCTAGACAGTTCTTACACCGGGGAGCTGTTTTTT. Amino acids: CASTLDSSYTGELFF.

This clone has only a few counts. The CDR3 sequence is CASSPWPQDLNQPQHF. The CDR3 DNA follows: TGTGCCAGCAGCCCCTGGCCCCAGGACCTCAATCAGCCCCAGCATTTT. The gene calls are TRBV9 and TRBJ1-5; D uncertain. The CDR3 consists of 16 residues. The V gene lost 4 bases and the J gene lost 3 bases, with 17 bases spanning the gap. Germline V gene lookup returns CDR1 SGDLS and CDR2 YYNGEE.

V usage is TRBV10-3 and J usage is TRBJ2-3, with 8 bases fitting TRBD1. V was clipped by 6 bases and J by 5 bases; unmatched bases: 10. The CDR3 contains 15 residues. Germline V lookup: CDR1 ENHRY, CDR2 SYGVKD. Here the CDR3 DNA reads TGTGCCATCAGGGTAGACAGGGGTTCAGTAGATACGCAGTATTTT. This gives the protein CAIRVDRGSVDTQYF.

The chain combines TRBV7-6 with TRBJ2-1; weak D call: TRBD1 (6 bases). CDR3 length: 14 residues. V gave up 2 bases and J gave up 3 bases, with 8 bases separating them. Germline CDR1 reads SGHVS; CDR2 reads FNYEAQ. The chain's CDR3 is CASSLQGNYNEQFF. The CDR3 DNA reads as TGTGCCAGCAGCTTACAGGGGAACTACAATGAGCAGTTCTTC.

V and J are TRBV29-1 and TRBJ2-7; 8 bases are a match to TRBD1. Germline V CDR1 and CDR2: SQVTM, ANQGSEA. Trimming removed 5 bases from V and 2 bases from J; junction bases left unmatched: 14. The CDR3 contains 16 residues. As DNA, the CDR3 is TGCAGCGTTTCGACAGGGGAGCAGCCTCTCGCCTACGAGCAGTACTTC. Protein: CSVSTGEQPLAYEQYF.

This chain uses TRBV9 with TRBJ1-5; D is undetermined. Germline V CDR1 and CDR2: SGDLS, YYNGEE. V was shortened by 3 bases and J by 2 bases, with 6 bases between the two germline ends. The CDR3 has 13 residues. CDR3 in amino acids: CASSADGNQPQHF. DNA for the CDR3: TGTGCCAGCAGCGCCGATGGCAATCAGCCCCAGCATTTT. The full variable domain, in which reference TRBV9 and TRBJ1-5 provide the parts outside the CDR3, is DSGVTQTPKHLITATGQRVTLRCSPRSGDLSVYWYQQSLDQGLQFLIQYYNGEERAKGNILERFSAQQFPDLHSELNLSSLELGDSALYFCASSADGNQPQHFGDGTRLSIL.

The chain has TRBV19 and TRBJ2-3, with 8 bases that match TRBD1. The CDR3 is 15 residues long. The germline CDR1 and CDR2 sequences are LNHDA and SQIVND (reference sequence). V shed 4 bases, J shed 6 bases, and the junction held 9 bases outside the gene matches. For the CDR3, the DNA is TGTGCCAGTAGTAAGGCGGCAGGGGGCGGTGATACGCAGTATTTT. Translation gives CASSKAAGGGDTQYF.